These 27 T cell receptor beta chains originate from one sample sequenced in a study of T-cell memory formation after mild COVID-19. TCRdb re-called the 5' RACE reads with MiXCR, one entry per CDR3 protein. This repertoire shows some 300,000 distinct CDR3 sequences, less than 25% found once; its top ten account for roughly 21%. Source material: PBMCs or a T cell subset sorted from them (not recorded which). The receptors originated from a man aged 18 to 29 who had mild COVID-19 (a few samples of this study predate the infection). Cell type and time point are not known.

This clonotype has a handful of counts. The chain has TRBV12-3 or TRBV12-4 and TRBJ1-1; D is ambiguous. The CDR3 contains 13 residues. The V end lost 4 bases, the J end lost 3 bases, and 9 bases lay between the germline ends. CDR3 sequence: CASSWLQDTEAFF. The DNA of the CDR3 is TGTGCCAGCAGTTGGCTGCAGGACACTGAAGCTTTCTTT.

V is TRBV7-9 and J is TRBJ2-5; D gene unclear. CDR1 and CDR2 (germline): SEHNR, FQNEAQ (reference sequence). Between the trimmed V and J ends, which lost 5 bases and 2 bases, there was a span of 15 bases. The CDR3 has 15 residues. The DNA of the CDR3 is TGTGCCAGCAGCCCACCCCGCGGTACGCAAGAGACCCAGTACTTC. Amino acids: CASSPPRGTQETQYF.

In DNA form, the CDR3 reads TGTGCCATCCAGACGGGCTTCACTAACTATGGCTACACCTTC. Protein sequence: CAIQTGFTNYGYTF. The J gene is TRBJ1-2, the V gene TRBV6-2 or TRBV6-3; D gene unclear. The CDR3 contains 14 residues. Germline V gives CDR1 MNHEY, CDR2 SVGEGT. V was clipped by 10 bases and J by 0 bases, with 15 bases between them.

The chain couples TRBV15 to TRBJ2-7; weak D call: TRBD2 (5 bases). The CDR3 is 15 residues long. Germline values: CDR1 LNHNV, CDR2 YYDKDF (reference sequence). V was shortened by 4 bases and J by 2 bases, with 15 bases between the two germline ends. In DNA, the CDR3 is TGTGCCACCAGCACCGAACGACGGGGAACCTACGAGCAGTACTTC. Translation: CATSTERRGTYEQYF.

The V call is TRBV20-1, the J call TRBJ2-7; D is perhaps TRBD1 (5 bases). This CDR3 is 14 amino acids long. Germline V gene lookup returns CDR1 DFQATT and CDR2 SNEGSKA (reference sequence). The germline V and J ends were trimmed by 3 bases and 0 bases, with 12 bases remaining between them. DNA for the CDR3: TGCAGTGCTAGTCGCAGGGATCACTCCTACGAGCAGTACTTC. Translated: CSASRRDHSYEQYF.

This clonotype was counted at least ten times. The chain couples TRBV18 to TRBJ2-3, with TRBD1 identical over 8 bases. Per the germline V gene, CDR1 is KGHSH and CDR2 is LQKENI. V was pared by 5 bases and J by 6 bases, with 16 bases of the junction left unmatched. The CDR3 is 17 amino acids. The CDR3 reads CASSYPELGTGVDTQYF. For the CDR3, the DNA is TGTGCCAGCTCATATCCGGAGTTGGGGACAGGAGTCGATACGCAGTATTTT.

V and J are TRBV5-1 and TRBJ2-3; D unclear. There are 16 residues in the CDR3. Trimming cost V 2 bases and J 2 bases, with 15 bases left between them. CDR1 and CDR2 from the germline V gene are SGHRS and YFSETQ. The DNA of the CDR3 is TGCGCCAGCAGCTTCGAACGGGTTAGGTCCACAGATACGCAGTATTTT. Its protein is CASSFERVRSTDTQYF.

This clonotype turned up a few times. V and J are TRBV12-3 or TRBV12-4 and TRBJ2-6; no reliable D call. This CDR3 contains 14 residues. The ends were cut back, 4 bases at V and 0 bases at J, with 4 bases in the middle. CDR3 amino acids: CASSYPSGANVLTF. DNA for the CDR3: TGTGCCAGCAGTTACCCCTCTGGGGCCAACGTCCTGACTTTC.

CDR3 region: CAISEGRSEAFF. The CDR3 bases are TGTGCCATCAGTGAGGGAAGGAGTGAAGCTTTCTTT. This chain joins TRBV10-3 and TRBJ1-1; no clear D. V was trimmed by 2 bases and J by 7 bases, leaving 8 bases between them. Looked up from germline, CDR1 is ENHRY and CDR2 is SYGVKD. The CDR3 totals 12 residues.

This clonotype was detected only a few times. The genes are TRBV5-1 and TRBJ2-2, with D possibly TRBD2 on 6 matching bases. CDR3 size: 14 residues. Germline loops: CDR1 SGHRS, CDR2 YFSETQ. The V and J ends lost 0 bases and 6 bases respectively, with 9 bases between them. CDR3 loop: CASSLAGGPGELFF. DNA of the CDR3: TGCGCCAGCAGCTTGGCCGGGGGACCCGGGGAGCTGTTTTTT.

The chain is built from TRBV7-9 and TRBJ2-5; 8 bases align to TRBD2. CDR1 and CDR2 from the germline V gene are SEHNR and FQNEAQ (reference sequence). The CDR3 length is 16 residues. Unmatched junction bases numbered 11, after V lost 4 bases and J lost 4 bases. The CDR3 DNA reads TGTGCCAGCAGCTCAAGCTCGACTAGCGATCGAGAGACCCAGTACTTC. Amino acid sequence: CASSSSSTSDRETQYF. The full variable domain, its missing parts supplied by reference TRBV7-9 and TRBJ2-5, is DTGVSQNPRHKITKRGQNVTFRCDPISEHNRLYWYRQTLGQGPEFLTYFQNEAQLEKSRLLSDRFSAERPKGSFSTLEIQRTEQGDSAMYLCASSSSSTSDRETQYFGPGTRLLVL.

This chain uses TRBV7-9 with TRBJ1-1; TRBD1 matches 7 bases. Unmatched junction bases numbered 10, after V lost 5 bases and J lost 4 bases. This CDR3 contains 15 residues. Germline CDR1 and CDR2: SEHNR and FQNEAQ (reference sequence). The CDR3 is CASSLIGQGGTEAFF. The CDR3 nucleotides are TGTGCCAGCAGCCTGATAGGTCAGGGGGGCACTGAAGCTTTCTTT.

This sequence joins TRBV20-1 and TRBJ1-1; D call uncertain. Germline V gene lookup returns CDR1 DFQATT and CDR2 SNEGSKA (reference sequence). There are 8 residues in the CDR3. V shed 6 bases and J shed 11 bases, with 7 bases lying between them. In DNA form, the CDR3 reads TGCAGTGCCCTTGGGGCTTTCTTT. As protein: CSALGAFF.

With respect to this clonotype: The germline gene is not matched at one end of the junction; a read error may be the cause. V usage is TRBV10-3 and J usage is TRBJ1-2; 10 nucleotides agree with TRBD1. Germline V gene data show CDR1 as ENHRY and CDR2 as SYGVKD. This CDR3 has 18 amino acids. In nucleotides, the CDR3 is TGTGCCATCAGTAAGTCCTCGGGACAGGGGACCGGTAACTATGGCTACACCTTC. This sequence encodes CAISKSSGQGTGNYGYTF.

CDR3 region: CASSPDRATSYEQYF. DNA of the CDR3: TGTGCCAGCAGTCCGGACAGGGCGACTTCCTACGAGCAGTACTTC. The chain uses TRBV7-2 and TRBJ2-7; TRBD1 agrees at 8 bases. The germline CDR1 and CDR2 sequences are SGHTA and FQGNSA. The ends lost 6 bases at V and 1 base at J; junction bases unmatched: 8. CDR3 length: 15 residues.

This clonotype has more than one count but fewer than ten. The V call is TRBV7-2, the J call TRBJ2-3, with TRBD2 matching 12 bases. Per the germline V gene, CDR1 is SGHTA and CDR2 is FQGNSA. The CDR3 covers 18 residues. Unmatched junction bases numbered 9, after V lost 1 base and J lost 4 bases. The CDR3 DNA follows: TGTGCCAGCAGCTTAGAGTCCCTAGCGGGGGGGGAGGCAGATACGCAGTATTTT. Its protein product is CASSLESLAGGEADTQYF.

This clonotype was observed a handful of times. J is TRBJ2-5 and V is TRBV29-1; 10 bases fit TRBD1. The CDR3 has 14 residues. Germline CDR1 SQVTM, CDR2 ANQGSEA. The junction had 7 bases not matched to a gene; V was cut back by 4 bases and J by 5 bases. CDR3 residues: CSVGDRGIMETQYF. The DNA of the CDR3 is TGCAGCGTTGGGGACAGGGGTATCATGGAGACCCAGTACTTC.

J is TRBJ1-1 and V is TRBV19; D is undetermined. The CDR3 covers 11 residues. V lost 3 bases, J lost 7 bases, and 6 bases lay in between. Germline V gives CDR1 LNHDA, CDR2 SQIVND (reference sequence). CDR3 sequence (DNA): TGTGCCAGTAGTATTTCAGGTGAAGCTTTCTTT. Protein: CASSISGEAFF.

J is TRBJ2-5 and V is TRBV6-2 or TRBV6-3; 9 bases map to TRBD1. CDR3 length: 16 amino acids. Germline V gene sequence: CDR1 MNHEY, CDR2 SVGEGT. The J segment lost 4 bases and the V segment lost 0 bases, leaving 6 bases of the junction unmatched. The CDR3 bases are TGTGCCAGCAGTTACTCTTGGACAGGGGACGGAGAGACCCAGTACTTC. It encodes CASSYSWTGDGETQYF.

CDR3 in amino acids: CASSSGGGRETQYF. The CDR3, as DNA: TGTGCCAGCAGCTCAGGGGGGGGCAGAGAGACCCAGTACTTC. The V and J genes are TRBV7-2 and TRBJ2-5; D may be TRBD1 or TRBD2 (7 bases each). The CDR3 consists of 14 residues. The germline V and J ends were trimmed by 4 bases and 4 bases, with 13 bases remaining between them. Per germline, CDR1 SGHTA and CDR2 FQGNSA.

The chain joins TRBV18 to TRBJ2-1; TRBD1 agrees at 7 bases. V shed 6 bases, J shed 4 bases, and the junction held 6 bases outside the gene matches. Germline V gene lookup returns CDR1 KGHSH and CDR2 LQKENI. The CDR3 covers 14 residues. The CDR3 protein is CASSPWGQYNEQFF. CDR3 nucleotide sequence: TGTGCCAGCTCGCCCTGGGGACAGTACAATGAGCAGTTCTTC.

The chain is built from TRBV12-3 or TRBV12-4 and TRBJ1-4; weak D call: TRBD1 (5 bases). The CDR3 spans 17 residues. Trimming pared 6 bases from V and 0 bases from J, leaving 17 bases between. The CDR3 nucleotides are TGTGCCAGCAGCGATCCGGGAAAAGGGGCAACTAATGAAAAACTGTTTTTT. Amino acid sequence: CASSDPGKGATNEKLFF.

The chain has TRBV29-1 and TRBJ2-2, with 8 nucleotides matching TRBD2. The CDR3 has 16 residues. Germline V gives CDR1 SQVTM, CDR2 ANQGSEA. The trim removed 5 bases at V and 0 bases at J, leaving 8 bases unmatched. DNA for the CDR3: TGCAGCGTTCCTACGACTAGCGCTACGAACACCGGGGAGCTGTTTTTT. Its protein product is CSVPTTSATNTGELFF.

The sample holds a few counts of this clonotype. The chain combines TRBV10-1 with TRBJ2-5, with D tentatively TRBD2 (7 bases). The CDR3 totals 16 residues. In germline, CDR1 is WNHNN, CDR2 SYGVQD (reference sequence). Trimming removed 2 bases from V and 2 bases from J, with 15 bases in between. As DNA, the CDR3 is TGCGCCAGCAGTGAGATTGTAGGGGGGGGTCAAGAGACCCAGTACTTC. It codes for CASSEIVGGGQETQYF.

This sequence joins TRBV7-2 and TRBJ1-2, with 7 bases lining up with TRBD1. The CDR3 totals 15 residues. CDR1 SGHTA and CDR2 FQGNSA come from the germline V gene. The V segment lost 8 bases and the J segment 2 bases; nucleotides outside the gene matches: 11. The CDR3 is CASGGARGGNYGYTF. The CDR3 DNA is TGTGCCAGCGGAGGGGCCAGGGGGGGAAACTATGGCTACACCTTC.

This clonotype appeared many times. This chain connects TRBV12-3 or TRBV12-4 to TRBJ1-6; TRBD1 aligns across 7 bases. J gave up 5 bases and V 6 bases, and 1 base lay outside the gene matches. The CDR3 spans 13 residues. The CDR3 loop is CASRTGNNSPLHF. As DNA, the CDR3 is TGTGCCAGCAGGACAGGGAATAATTCACCCCTCCACTTT.

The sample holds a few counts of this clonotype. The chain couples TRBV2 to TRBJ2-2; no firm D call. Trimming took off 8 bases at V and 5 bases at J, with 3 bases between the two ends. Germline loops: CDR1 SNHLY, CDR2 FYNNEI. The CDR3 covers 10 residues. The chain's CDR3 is CASGTGELFF. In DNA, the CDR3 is TGTGCCAGCGGAACCGGGGAGCTGTTTTTT.